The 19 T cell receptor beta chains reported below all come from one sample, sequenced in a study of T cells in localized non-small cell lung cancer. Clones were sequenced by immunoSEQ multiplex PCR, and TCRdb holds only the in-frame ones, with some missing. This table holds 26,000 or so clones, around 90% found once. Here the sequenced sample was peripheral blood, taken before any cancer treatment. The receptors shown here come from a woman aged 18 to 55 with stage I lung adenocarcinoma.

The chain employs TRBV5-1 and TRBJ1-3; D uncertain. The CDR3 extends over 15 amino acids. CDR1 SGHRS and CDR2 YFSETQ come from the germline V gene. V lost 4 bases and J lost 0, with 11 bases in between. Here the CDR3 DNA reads TGCGCCAGCAGCCCGGACTCGAGCTCTGGAAACACCATATATTTT. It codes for CASSPDSSSGNTIYF. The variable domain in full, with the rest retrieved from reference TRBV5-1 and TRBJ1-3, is KAGVTQTPRYLIKTRGQQVTLSCSPISGHRSVSWYQQTPGQGLQFLFEYFSETQRNKGNFPGRFSGRQFSNSRSEMNVSTLELGDSALYLCASSPDSSSGNTIYFGEGSWLTVV.

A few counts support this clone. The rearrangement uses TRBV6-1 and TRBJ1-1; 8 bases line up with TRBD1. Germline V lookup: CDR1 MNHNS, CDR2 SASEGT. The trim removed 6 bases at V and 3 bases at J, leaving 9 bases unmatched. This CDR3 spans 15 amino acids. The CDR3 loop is CASRLDDRGHTEAFF. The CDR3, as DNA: TGTGCCAGCAGACTTGACGACAGGGGCCACACTGAAGCTTTCTTT.

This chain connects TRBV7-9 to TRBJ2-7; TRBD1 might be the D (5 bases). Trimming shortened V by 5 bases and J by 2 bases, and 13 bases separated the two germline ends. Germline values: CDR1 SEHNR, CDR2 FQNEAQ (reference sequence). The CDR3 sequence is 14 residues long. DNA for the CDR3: TGTGCCAGCAGCCTGGACAACCTACCCTACGAGCAGTACTTC. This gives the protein CASSLDNLPYEQYF. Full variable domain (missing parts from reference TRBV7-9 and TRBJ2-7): DTGVSQNPRHKITKRGQNVTFRCDPISEHNRLYWYRQTLGQGPEFLTYFQNEAQLEKSRLLSDRFSAERPKGSFSTLEIQRTEQGDSAMYLCASSLDNLPYEQYFGPGTRLTVT.

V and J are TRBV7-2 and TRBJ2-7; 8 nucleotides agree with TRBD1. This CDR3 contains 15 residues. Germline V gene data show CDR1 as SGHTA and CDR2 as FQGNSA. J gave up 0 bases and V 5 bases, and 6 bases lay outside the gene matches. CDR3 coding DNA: TGTGCCAGCAGCCTGGGACAGGCCATCTCCTACGAGCAGTACTTC. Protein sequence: CASSLGQAISYEQYF.

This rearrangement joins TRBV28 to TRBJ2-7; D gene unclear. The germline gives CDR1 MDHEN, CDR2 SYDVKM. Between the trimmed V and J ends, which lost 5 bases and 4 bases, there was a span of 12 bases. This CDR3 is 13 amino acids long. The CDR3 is CASSPLTRYEQYF. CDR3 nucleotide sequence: TGTGCCAGCAGTCCCCTGACACGGTACGAGCAGTACTTC.

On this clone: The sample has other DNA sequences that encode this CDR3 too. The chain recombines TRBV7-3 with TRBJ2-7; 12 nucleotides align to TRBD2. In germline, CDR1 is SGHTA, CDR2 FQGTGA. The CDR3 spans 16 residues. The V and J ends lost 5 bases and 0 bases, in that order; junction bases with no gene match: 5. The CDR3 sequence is CASSEQTSGSSYEQYF. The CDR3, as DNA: TGTGCCAGCAGCGAACAGACTAGCGGGAGCTCCTACGAGCAGTACTTC.

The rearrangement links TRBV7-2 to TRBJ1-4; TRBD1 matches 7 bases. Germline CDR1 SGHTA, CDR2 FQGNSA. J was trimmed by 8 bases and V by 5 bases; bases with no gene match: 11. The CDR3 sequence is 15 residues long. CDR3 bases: TGTGCCAGCAGCCCGACGGGACAGCCGGGCGAAAAACTGTTTTTT. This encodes CASSPTGQPGEKLFF.

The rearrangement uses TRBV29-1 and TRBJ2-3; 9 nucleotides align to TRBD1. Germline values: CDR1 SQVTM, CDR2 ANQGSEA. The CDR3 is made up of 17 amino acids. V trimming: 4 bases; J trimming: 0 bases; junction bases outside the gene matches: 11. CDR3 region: CSVGPGTGLLSTDTQYF. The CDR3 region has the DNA TGCAGCGTTGGGCCCGGGACAGGGCTTTTAAGCACAGATACGCAGTATTTT.

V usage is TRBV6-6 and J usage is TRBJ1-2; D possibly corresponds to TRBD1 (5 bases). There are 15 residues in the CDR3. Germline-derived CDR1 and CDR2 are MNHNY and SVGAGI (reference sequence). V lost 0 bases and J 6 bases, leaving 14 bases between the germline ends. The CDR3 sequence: CASSYSAPGRDGYTF. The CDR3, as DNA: TGTGCCAGCAGTTACTCCGCCCCAGGGAGGGATGGCTACACCTTC.

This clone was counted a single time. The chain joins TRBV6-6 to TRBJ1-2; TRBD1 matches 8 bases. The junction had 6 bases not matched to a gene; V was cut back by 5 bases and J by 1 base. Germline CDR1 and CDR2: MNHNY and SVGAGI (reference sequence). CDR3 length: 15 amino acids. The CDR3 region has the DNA TGTGCCAGCAGTAAAGGACAGGGCGATAACTATGGCTACACCTTC. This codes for CASSKGQGDNYGYTF.

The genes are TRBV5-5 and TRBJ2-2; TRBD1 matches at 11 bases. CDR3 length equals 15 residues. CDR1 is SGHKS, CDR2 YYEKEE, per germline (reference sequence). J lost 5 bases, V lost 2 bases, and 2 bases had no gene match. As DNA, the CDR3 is TGTGCCAGCAGCTTCCGGGACAGGGGGACCGGGGAGCTGTTTTTT. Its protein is CASSFRDRGTGELFF.

This CDR3 is CASSYVGTGDEQYF. CDR3 nucleotide sequence: TGTGCCAGCAGTTACGTTGGAACGGGGGACGAGCAGTACTTC. The V call is TRBV6-6, the J call TRBJ2-7; D is possibly TRBD2 (6 bases). CDR1 is MNHNY and CDR2 is SVGAGI in the germline V gene (reference sequence). The CDR3 contains 14 residues. Between the trimmed V and J ends, which lost 2 bases and 5 bases, there was a span of 13 bases.

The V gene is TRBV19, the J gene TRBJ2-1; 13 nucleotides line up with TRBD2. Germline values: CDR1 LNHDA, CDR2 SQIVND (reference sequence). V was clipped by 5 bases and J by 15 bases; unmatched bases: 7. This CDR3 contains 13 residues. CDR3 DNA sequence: TGTGCCAGTAGTCCGGGGACTAGCGGGGAGGGGTTCTTC. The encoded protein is CASSPGTSGEGFF.

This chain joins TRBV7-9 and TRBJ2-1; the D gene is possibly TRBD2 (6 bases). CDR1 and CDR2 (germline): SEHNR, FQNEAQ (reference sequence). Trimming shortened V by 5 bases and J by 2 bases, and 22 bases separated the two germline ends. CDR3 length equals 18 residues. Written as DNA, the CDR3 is TGTGCCAGCAGCCCGACTAGACTTTCCAACTCTCCCTACAATGAGCAGTTCTTC. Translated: CASSPTRLSNSPYNEQFF. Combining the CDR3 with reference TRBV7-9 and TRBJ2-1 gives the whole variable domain DTGVSQNPRHKITKRGQNVTFRCDPISEHNRLYWYRQTLGQGPEFLTYFQNEAQLEKSRLLSDRFSAERPKGSFSTLEIQRTEQGDSAMYLCASSPTRLSNSPYNEQFFGPGTRLTVL.

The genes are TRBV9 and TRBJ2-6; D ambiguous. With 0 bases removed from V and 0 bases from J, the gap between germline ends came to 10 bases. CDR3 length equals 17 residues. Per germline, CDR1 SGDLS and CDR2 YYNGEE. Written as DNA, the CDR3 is TGTGCCAGCAGCGTAGCAAATTATCTCTCTGGGGCCAACGTCCTGACTTTC. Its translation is CASSVANYLSGANVLTF.

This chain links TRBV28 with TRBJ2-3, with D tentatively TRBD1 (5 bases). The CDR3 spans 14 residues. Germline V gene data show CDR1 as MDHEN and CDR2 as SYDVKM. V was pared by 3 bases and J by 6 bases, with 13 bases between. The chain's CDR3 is CASSLGPLVDTQYF. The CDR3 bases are TGTGCCAGCAGTTTGGGGCCCCTCGTCGATACGCAGTATTTT.

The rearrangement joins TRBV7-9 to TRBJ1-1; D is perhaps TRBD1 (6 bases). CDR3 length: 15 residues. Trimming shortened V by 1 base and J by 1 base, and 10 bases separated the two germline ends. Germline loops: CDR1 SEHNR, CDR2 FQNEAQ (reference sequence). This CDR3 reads CASSLGRGGNTEAFF. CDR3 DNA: TGTGCCAGCAGCTTAGGCAGGGGTGGGAACACTGAAGCTTTCTTT. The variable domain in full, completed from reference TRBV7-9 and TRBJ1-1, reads DTGVSQNPRHKITKRGQNVTFRCDPISEHNRLYWYRQTLGQGPEFLTYFQNEAQLEKSRLLSDRFSAERPKGSFSTLEIQRTEQGDSAMYLCASSLGRGGNTEAFFGQGTRLTVV.

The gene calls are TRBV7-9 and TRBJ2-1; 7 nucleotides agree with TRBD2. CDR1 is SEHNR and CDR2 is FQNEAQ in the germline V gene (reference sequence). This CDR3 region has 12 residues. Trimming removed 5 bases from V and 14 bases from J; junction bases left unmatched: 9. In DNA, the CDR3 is TGTGCCAGCAGCGAGAGGAGCGGGGTGGAGTTCTTC. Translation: CASSERSGVEFF.

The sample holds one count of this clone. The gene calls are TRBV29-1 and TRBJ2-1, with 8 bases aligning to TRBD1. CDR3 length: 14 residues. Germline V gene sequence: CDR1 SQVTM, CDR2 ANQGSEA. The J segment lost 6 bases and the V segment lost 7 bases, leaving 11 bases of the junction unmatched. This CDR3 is CSATSGTGVNEQFF. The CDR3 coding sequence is TGCAGCGCTACCTCCGGGACAGGAGTCAATGAGCAGTTCTTC.